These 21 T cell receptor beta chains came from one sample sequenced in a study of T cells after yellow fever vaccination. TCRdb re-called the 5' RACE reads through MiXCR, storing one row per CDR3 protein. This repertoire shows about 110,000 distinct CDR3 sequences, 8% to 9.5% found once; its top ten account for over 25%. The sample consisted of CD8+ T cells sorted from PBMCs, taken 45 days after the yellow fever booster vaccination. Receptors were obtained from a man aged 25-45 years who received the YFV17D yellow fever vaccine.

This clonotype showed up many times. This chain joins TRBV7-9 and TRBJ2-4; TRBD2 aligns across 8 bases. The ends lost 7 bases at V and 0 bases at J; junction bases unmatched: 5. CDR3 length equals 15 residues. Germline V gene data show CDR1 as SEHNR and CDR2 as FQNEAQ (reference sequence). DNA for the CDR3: TGTGCCAGCACTTCGACTAGCGTAGCCAAAAACATTCAGTACTTC. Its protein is CASTSTSVAKNIQYF.

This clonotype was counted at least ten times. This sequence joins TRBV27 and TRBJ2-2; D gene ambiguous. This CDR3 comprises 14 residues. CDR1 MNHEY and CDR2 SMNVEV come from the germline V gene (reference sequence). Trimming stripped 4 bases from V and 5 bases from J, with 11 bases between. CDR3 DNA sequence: TGTGCCAGCAGTTACGGTGCCGGGACCGGGGAGCTGTTTTTT. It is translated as CASSYGAGTGELFF.

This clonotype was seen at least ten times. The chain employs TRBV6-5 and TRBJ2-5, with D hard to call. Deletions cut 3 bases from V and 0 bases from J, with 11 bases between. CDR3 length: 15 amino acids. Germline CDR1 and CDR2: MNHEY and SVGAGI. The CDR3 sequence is CASSYRGRNQETQYF. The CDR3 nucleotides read TGTGCCAGCAGTTATCGCGGCAGGAACCAAGAGACCCAGTACTTC.

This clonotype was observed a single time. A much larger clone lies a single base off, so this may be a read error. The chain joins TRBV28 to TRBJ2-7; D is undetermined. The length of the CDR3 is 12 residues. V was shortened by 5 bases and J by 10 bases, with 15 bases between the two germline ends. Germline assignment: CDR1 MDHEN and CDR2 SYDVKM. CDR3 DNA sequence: TGTGCCAGCAGTCCGTCTATACGCGACCAGTACTTC. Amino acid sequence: CASSPSIRDQYF.

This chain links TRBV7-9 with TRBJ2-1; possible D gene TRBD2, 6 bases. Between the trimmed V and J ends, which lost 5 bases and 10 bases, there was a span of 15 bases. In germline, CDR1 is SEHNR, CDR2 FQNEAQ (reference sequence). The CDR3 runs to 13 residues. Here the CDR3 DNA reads TGTGCCAGCAGCCCCGTTGGGGGACTCGAGCAGTTCTTC. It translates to CASSPVGGLEQFF.

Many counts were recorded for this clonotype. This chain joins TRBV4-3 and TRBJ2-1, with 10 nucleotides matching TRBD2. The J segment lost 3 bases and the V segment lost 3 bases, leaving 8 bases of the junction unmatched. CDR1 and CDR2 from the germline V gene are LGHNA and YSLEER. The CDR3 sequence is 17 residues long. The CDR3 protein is CASSQWLGTSDYNEQFF. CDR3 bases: TGCGCCAGCAGCCAGTGGTTAGGGACTAGCGACTACAATGAGCAGTTCTTC.

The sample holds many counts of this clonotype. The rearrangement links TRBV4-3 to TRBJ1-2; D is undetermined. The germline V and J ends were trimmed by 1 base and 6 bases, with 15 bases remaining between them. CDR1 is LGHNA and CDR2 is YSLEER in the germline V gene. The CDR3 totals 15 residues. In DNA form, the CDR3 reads TGCGCCAGCAGCCAAGTGGGTCGGGGAATGGATGGCTACACCTTC. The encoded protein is CASSQVGRGMDGYTF.

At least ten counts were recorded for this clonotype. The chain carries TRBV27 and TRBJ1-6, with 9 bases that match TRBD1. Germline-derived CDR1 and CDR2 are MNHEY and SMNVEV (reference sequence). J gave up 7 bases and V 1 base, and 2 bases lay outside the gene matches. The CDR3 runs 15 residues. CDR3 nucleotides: TGTGCCAGCAGTTTATGGACAGGGGAAAATTCACCCCTCCACTTT. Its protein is CASSLWTGENSPLHF.

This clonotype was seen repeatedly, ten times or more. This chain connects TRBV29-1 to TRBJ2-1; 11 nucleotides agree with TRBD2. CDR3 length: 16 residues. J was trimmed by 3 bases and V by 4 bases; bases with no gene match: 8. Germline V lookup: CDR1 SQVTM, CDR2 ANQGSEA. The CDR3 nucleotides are TGCAGCGTTGTCCATTCCACTAGCGGGAGCTACAATGAGCAGTTCTTC. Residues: CSVVHSTSGSYNEQFF.

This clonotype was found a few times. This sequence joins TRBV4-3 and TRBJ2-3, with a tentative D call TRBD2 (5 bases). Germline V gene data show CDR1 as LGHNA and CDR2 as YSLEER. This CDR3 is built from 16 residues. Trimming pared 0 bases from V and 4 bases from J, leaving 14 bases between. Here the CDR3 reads CASSQEVLATPDTQYF. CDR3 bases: TGCGCCAGCAGCCAAGAGGTTTTAGCGACCCCAGATACGCAGTATTTT.

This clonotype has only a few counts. The CDR3 reads CASSFGGVAVAGAFGYTF. The CDR3 DNA is TGTGCCAGCAGCTTCGGGGGGGTTGCCGTGGCAGGGGCTTTTGGCTACACCTTC. The V gene is TRBV7-9, the J gene TRBJ1-2, with D perhaps matching TRBD1 (6 bases). The CDR3 runs 18 residues. V shed 3 bases and J shed 7 bases, with 27 bases lying between them. Germline values: CDR1 SEHNR, CDR2 FQNEAQ (reference sequence).

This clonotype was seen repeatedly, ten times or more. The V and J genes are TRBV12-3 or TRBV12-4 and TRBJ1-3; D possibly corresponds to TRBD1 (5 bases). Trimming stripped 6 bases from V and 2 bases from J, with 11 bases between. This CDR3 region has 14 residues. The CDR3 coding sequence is TGTGCCAGCAGCGCGGCGGGGGCTGGAAACACCATATATTTT. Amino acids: CASSAAGAGNTIYF.

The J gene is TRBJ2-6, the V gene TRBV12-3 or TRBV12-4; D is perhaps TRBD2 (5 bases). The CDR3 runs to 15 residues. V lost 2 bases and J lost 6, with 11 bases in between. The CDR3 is CASSLRGGEANVLTF. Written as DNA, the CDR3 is TGTGCCAGCAGTTTACGGGGTGGGGAGGCCAACGTCCTGACTTTC.

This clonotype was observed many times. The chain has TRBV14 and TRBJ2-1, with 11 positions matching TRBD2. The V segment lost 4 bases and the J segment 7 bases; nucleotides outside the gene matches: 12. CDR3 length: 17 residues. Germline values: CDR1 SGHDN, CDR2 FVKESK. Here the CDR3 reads CASSRGVTSGGVNEQFF. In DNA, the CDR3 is TGTGCCAGCAGCCGAGGGGTCACTAGCGGGGGAGTGAATGAGCAGTTCTTC.

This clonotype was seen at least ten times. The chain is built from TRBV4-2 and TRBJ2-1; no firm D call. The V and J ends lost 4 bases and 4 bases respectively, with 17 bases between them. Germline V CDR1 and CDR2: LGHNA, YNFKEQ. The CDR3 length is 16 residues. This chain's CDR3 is CASSLTLIGVYNEQFF. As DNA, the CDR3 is TGTGCCAGCAGCCTCACGTTGATTGGAGTGTACAATGAGCAGTTCTTC.

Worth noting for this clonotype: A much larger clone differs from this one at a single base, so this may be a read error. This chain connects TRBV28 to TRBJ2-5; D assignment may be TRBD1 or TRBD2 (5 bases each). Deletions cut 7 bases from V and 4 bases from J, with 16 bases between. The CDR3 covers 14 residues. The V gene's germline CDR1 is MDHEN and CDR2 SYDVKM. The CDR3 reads CASTLRGSAETQYF. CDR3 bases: TGTGCCAGCACTTTGAGGGGCAGTGCAGAGACCCAGTACTTC.

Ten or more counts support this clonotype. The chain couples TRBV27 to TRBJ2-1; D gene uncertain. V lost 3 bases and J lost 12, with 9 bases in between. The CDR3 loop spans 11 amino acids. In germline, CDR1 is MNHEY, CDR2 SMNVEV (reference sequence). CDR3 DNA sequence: TGTGCCAGCAGTTTTGCCCGATTGCAGTTCTTC. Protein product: CASSFARLQFF.

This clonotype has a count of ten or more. The CDR3 is CAISESVLDEQFF. Here the CDR3 DNA reads TGTGCCATCAGTGAGTCCGTGTTGGATGAGCAGTTCTTC. J is TRBJ2-1 and V is TRBV10-3; no firm D call. Per germline, CDR1 ENHRY and CDR2 SYGVKD. This CDR3 comprises 13 residues. The V end was cut by 0 bases, the J end by 8 bases, with 8 bases between.

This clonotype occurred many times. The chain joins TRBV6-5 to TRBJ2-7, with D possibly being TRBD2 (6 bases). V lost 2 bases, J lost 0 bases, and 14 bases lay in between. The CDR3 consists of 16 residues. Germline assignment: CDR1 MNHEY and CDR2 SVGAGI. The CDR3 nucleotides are TGTGCCAGCAGTTACGTCCTAGCGCCGAGCTCCTACGAGCAGTACTTC. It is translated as CASSYVLAPSSYEQYF.

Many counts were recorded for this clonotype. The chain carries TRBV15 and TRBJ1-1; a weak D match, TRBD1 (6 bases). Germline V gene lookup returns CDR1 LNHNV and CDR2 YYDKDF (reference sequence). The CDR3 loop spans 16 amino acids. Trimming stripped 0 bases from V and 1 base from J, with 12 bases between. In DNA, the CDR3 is TGTGCCACCAGCAGAGATCTTGTGACAGGGAACACTGAAGCTTTCTTT. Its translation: CATSRDLVTGNTEAFF.

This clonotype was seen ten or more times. The chain's CDR3 is CSVRTGKNEQFF. The CDR3 nucleotides are TGCAGCGTCAGGACAGGGAAGAATGAGCAGTTCTTC. The gene calls are TRBV29-1 and TRBJ2-1; 8 positions match TRBD1. The CDR3 loop spans 12 amino acids. The V gene end was trimmed by 6 bases and the J gene end by 7 bases; junction bases not matched to a gene: 5. Germline assignment: CDR1 SQVTM and CDR2 ANQGSEA.